This T cell receptor (beta chain) was captured by sequencing in a study of cytomegalovirus exposure and HLA in healthy donors. Study in general: Both the roughly 120 validation repertoires and the roughly 700 first-cohort repertoires used the same platform, as reported by a later analysis. Overall study findings and caveats: Among the CMV-associated chains, a few were confirmed in vitro as specific for CMV antigens. Published work reported that the classifier diagnosed cytomegalovirus status with high specificity and sensitivity.

The ends were cut back, 3 bases at V and 7 bases at J, with 12 bases in the middle. CDR1 and CDR2 (germline): SNHLY, FYNNEI. This CDR3 has 14 amino acids. An approximately 120-subject validation cohort, separate from the approximately 670-subject first cohort, supplied the donors. The data were produced by immunoSEQ multiplex PCR, yet TCRdb's version contains in-frame clones alone and is incomplete. The table includes 150,000 to 200,000 clones, about nine tenths detected once. On this clone: The antigen remains unidentified.

Material for sequencing was PBMCs. The chain recombines TRBV2 with TRBJ1-4; D is perhaps TRBD1 (5 bases). The clonotype originates from a woman aged 18-29 years in good health and CMV-seropositive. CDR3 sequence (DNA): TGTGCCAGCAGTGATATGTGGGGGGGTGAAAAACTGTTTTTT. Its translation is CASSDMWGGEKLFF.